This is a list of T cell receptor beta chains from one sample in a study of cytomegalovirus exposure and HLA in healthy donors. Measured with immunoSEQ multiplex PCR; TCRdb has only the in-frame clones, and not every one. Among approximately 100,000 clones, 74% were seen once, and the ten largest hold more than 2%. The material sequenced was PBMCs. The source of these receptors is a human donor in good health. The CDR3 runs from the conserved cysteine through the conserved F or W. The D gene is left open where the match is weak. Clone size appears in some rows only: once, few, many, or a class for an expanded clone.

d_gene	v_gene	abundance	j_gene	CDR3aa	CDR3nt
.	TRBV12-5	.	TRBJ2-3	CASGLVGGPGTDTQYF	TGTGCTAGTGGTTTGGTCGGGGGGCCCGGCACAGATACGCAGTATTTT
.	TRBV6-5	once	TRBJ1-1	CASSRSENTEAFF	TGTGCCAGCAGTAGGAGTGAAAACACTGAAGCTTTCTTT
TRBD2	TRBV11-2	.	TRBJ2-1	CASSLEGLALNEQFF	TGTGCCAGCAGCTTAGAGGGACTAGCTCTCAATGAGCAGTTCTTC
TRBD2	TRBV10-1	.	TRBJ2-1	CASSDTARDGVAGTSHNEQFF	TGCGCCAGCAGTGATACGGCACGAGACGGGGTAGCGGGGACCTCACACAATGAGCAGTTCTTC
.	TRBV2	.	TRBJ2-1	CASSDRDNEQFF	TGTGCCAGCAGTGATCGAGACAATGAGCAGTTCTTC
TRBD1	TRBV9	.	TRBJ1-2	CASSVVGTASYGYTF	TGTGCCAGCAGCGTAGTCGGGACAGCCTCCTATGGCTACACCTTC
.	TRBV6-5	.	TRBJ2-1	CASSYRRRARGDEQFF	TGTGCCAGCAGTTACAGGAGAAGGGCCAGGGGCGATGAGCAGTTCTTC
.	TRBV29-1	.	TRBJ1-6	CSVLSRRGVPYSPLHF	TGCAGCGTCCTCTCCCGACGGGGAGTTCCCTACTCACCCCTCCACTTT
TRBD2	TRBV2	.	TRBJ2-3	CASSERGLAGGMTQYF	TGTGCCAGCAGTGAGAGGGGACTAGCGGGGGGGATGACGCAGTATTTT
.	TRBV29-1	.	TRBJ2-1	CSVELRVGVDYNEQFF	TGCAGCGTGGAGCTGAGGGTGGGCGTCGACTACAATGAGCAGTTCTTC
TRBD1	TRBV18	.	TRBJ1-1	CASSRDRVNEAFF	TGTGCCAGCTCACGGGACAGGGTAAATGAAGCTTTCTTT
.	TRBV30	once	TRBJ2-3	CAGTPGSTDTQYF	TGTGCCGGGACCCCCGGGTCCACAGATACGCAGTATTTT
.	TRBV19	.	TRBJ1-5	CASSRGVNQPQHF	TGTGCCAGTAGTAGGGGCGTAAATCAGCCCCAGCATTTT
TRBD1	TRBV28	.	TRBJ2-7	CASNRQGGTYEQYF	TGTGCCAGCAATCGACAGGGTGGAACCTACGAGCAGTACTTC
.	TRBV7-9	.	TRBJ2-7	CASSLQRFYEQYF	TGTGCCAGCAGCTTACAACGGTTCTACGAGCAGTACTTC
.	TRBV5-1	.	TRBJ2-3	CASSPEASTDTQYF	TGCGCCAGCAGCCCGGAGGCTAGCACAGATACGCAGTATTTT
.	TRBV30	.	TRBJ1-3	CAWTLHYGYGNTIYF	TGTGCCTGGACCCTACACTACGGGTATGGAAACACCATATATTTT
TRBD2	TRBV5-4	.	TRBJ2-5	CASSLWVAGGKETQYF	TGTGCCAGCAGCTTGTGGGTAGCGGGGGGGAAAGAGACCCAGTACTTC
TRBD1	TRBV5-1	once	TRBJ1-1	CASSLMGQGGTEAFF	TGCGCCAGCAGCTTGATGGGACAGGGAGGGACTGAAGCTTTCTTT
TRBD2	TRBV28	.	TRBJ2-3	CASRSEKRGWGTDTQYF	TGTGCCAGCAGGTCAGAGAAGCGGGGGTGGGGGACAGATACGCAGTATTTT
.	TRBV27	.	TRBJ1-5	CASSPARGLQPQHF	TGTGCCAGCAGCCCAGCCCGGGGACTTCAGCCCCAGCATTTT
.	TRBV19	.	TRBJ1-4	CASSGSQRSATNEKLFF	TGTGCCAGTTCGGGGTCCCAACGGTCAGCAACTAATGAAAAACTGTTTTTT
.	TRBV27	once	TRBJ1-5	CASSRAGNQPQHF	TGTGCCAGCAGCAGGGCTGGCAATCAGCCCCAGCATTTT
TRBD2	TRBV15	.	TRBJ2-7	CATSRDPGLGGSEQYF	TGTGCCACCAGCAGAGACCCGGGACTAGGAGGATCCGAGCAGTACTTC
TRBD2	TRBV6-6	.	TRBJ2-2	CASSPLAGVGELFF	TGTGCCAGCAGCCCACTAGCGGGGGTCGGGGAGCTGTTTTTT
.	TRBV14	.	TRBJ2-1	CASTRSSYNEQFF	TGTGCCAGCACCAGATCTTCATACAATGAGCAGTTCTTC
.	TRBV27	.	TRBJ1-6	CASRLQGWSNSPLHF	TGTGCCAGCAGGTTACAGGGTTGGTCTAATTCACCCCTCCACTTT
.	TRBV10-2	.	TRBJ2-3	CASARGDTQYF	TGCGCCAGCGCAAGAGGGGATACGCAGTATTTT
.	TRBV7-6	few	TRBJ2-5	CASSPSDMGETQYF	TGTGCCAGCAGCCCTAGTGATATGGGAGAGACCCAGTACTTC
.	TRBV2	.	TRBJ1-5	CASRDLRTSNQPQHF	TGTGCCAGCAGGGACTTGAGAACAAGCAATCAGCCCCAGCATTTT